This T cell receptor (beta chain) appears in the sequencing data of a study of blood T cell repertoires in COVID-19. Study information: The United States, Italy and Spain were the sources of the acute and convalescent COVID-19 samples. From T cells, B-cell-depleted T cells, or PBMCs came the material, which was cDNA or gDNA.

In the original analysis: Researchers report that nucleated cell counts were estimated from reference gene primer amplification. Data came from immunoSEQ multiplex PCR; TCRdb stores just in-frame clones and leaves some out. Clonal size and the V and J genes are those of that table, whereas D and trimming came from the DNA. The data show more than 95,000 clones, more than 75% seen once. This CDR3 has 15 residues. CDR1 and CDR2 from the germline V gene are LGHDT and YNNKEL (reference sequence). Trimming took 0 bases from V and 7 from J, leaving 12 bases between them. This sequence joins TRBV3-1 (or the pseudogene TRBV3-2) and TRBJ1-4; possibly TRBD1 for D (5 bases). This clonotype originated in a man older than 75 with acute or convalescent COVID-19. The source material was peripheral blood. Here the CDR3 DNA reads TGTGCCAGCAGCCAAGAAAGGGTTAGGGGTGAAAAACTGTTTTTT. Protein product: CASSQERVRGEKLFF.